The clone carrying this T cell receptor beta chain has just a few counts. Its antigen remains unidentified. The CDR3 runs to 15 residues. Germline CDR1 and CDR2: SGHRS and YFSETQ. Trimming at V came to 4 bases and at J to 3 bases, leaving 8 bases not matched to a gene. This sample was included in a study of cytomegalovirus exposure and HLA in healthy donors. About the research overall: Early release data held tens of millions of unique TCRs from HLA-typed donors.

Study results and limitations: Certain indistinguishable V segments, among them TRBV6-2 and TRBV6-3, were excluded. Rates of TCR association differed by HLA locus in a later analysis, with DRB1 highest and HLA-C lowest.

It was with 60 Vbeta and 13 Jbeta primers that the PCR ran. Clones were read by immunoSEQ multiplex PCR, and TCRdb kept only the in-frame ones, dropping some. The data show over 150,000 clones, with more than 75% seen just once and roughly 9.7% held by the top ten. Sequenced input: PBMCs. The clonotype comes from a man younger than 30 in good health and CMV-seropositive. The chain is built from TRBV5-1 and TRBJ2-7; 9 bases align to TRBD1. The CDR3 coding sequence is TGCGCCAGCAGCACCGGACAGGGGAATCTCTACGAGCAGTACTTC. Its translation is CASSTGQGNLYEQYF.